This T cell receptor beta chain was sequenced for a study of a mutant IDH1 vaccine in newly diagnosed glioma. About the research overall: Treated individuals were 62.5% male and approximately 38% female, averaging roughly 39 years of age.

This clone has just a few counts. The time point denotes: baseline, week 1 (first vaccination visit). As for treatment: pre-vaccination baseline after standard-of-care therapy. Trimming cost V 8 bases and J 9 bases, with 16 bases left between them. The CDR3 sequence is 13 residues long. Per the germline V gene, CDR1 is LNHDA and CDR2 is SQIVND (reference sequence). Sequencing was performed with immunoSEQ multiplex PCR; in TCRdb, only in-frame clones are kept and a portion is missing. The data hold more than 50,000 clones, with roughly 85% observed a single time. The chain has TRBV19 and TRBJ1-4, with D possibly being TRBD1 (5 bases). The material was PBMCs, obtained from a glioma patient treated with radiotherapy, temozolomide or both. The TCR sequence derives from a man aged 25 to 40 with glioma. CDR3 sequence: CASRVGGRQKLFF. CDR3 nucleotides: TGTGCCAGTCGCGTCGGGGGGAGGCAAAAACTGTTTTTT.